The 4 T cell receptor beta chains in this list originate from one sample, sequenced in a study of shared clonotypes between healthy human individuals. Method: immunoSEQ multiplex PCR; TCRdb's copy keeps in-frame clones and lacks some. The sample carries around 700,000 clones, 74% recorded once. The sequencing sample was made of memory CD4+ T cells sorted from blood. Subset here: CD45RA-negative fraction. These receptors were collected from a woman aged 25 to 39 in good health.

This chain uses TRBV4-1 with TRBJ2-1; 11 bases agree with TRBD2. CDR1 is MGHRA, CDR2 YSYEKL, per germline. This CDR3 region has 17 residues. With V trimmed by 4 bases and J by 8 bases, 13 bases remained unmatched. CDR3 DNA: TGCGCCAGCAGCCCCCACCAACTAGCGGGAGTGGCGTATGAGCAGTTCTTC. This codes for CASSPHQLAGVAYEQFF.

This clone was seen a single time. The chain links TRBV13 to TRBJ2-7, with 7 bases identical to TRBD1. The trim removed 5 bases at V and 2 bases at J, leaving 9 bases unmatched. The CDR3 contains 15 residues. The germline gives CDR1 PRHDT, CDR2 FYEKMQ (reference sequence). Written as DNA, the CDR3 is TGTGCCAGCAGCGCGTACCGGGACAGCGCCTACGAGCAGTACTTC. Translation gives CASSAYRDSAYEQYF. The whole variable domain, filled in from reference TRBV13 and TRBJ2-7, reads AAGVIQSPRHLIKEKRETATLKCYPIPRHDTVYWYQQGPGQDPQFLISFYEKMQSDKGSIPDRFSAQQFSDYHSELNMSSLELGDSALYFCASSAYRDSAYEQYFGPGTRLTVT.

The chain employs TRBV28 and TRBJ2-7, with D maybe TRBD2 (5 bases). Trimming took off 4 bases at V and 6 bases at J, with 13 bases between the two ends. The germline V gene encodes CDR1 MDHEN and CDR2 SYDVKM. The CDR3 sequence is 13 residues long. In DNA form, the CDR3 reads TGTGCCAGCAGTTCCCTCCGGAGGTTCGAGCAGTACTTC. Translated: CASSSLRRFEQYF.

The chain carries TRBV7-2 and TRBJ2-7, with 7 bases fitting TRBD1. V shed 5 bases and J 7 bases; nucleotides not matched to a gene: 11. The length of the CDR3 is 14 residues. From germline, CDR1 is SGHTA and CDR2 FQGNSA. CDR3 bases: TGTGCCAGCAGCGGCCACAGGGGTGTAGGGGAGCAGTACTTC. Amino acids: CASSGHRGVGEQYF.